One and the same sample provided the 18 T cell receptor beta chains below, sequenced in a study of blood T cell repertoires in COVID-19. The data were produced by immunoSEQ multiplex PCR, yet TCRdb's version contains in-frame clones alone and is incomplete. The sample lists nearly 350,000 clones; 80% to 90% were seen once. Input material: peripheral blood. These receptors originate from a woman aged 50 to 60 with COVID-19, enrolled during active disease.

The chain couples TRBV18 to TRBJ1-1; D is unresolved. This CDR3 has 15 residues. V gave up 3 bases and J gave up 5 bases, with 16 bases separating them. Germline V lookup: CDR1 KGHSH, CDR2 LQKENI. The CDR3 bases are TGTGCCAGCTCACCTGCCGGGGAGTCGAGAACTGAAGCTTTCTTT. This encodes CASSPAGESRTEAFF.

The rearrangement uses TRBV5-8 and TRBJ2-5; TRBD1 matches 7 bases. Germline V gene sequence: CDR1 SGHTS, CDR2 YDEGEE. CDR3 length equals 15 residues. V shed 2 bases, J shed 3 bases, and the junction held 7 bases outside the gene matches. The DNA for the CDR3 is TGTGCCAGCAGCTTCATGACAGGGACGGAAGAGACCCAGTACTTC. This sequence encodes CASSFMTGTEETQYF. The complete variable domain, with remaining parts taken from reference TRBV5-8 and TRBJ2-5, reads EAGVTQSPTHLIKTRGQQATLRCSPISGHTSVYWYQQALGLGLQFLLWYDEGEERNRGNFPPRFSGRQFPNYSSELNVNALELEDSALYLCASSFMTGTEETQYFGPGTRLLVL.

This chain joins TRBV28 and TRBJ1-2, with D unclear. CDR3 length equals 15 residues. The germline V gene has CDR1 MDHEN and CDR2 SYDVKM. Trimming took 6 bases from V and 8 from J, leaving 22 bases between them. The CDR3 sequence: CASRPRGWQTSGYTF. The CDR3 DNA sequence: TGTGCCAGCAGACCAAGAGGGTGGCAAACGTCGGGCTACACCTTC.

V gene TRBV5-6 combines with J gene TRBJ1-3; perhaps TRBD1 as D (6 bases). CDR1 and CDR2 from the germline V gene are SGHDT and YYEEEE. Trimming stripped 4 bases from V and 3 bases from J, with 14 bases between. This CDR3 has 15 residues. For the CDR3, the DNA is TGTGCCAGCAGCCCCGGACTCAGGGGTGGAAACACCATATATTTT. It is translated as CASSPGLRGGNTIYF.

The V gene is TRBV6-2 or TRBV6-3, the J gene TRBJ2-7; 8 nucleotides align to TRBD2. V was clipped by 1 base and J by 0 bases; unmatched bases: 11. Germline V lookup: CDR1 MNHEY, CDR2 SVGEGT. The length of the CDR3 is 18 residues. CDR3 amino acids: CASSYLSILAGNSYEQYF. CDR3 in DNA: TGTGCCAGCAGTTACTTATCGATTCTAGCGGGTAACTCCTACGAGCAGTACTTC.

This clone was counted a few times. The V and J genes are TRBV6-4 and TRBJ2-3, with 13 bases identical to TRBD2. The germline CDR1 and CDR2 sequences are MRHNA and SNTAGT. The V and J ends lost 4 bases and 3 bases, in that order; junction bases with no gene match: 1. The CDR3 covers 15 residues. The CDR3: CASSGLAGGTDTQYF. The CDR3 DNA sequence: TGTGCCAGCAGTGGACTAGCGGGAGGTACAGATACGCAGTATTTT.

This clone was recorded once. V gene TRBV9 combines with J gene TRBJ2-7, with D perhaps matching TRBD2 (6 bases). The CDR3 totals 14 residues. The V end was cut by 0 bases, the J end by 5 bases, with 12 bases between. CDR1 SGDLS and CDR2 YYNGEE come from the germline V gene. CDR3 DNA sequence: TGTGCCAGCAGCGTAGAGGCTAGCGAAGACGAGCAGTACTTC. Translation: CASSVEASEDEQYF.

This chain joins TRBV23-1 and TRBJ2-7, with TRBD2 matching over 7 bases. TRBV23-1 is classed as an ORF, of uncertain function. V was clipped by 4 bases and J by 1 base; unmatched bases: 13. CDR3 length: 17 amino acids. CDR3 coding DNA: TGCGCCAGCAGTCCGGGCTCAGGGAGGGAACCTTCCTACGAGCAGTACTTC. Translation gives CASSPGSGREPSYEQYF.

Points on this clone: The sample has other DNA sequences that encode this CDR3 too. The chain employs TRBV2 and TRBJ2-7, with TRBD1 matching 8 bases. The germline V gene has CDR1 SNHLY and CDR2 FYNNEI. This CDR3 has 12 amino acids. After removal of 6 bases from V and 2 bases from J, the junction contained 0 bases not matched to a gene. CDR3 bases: TGTGCCAGCAGACAGGGGGCCTACGAGCAGTACTTC. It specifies CASRQGAYEQYF.

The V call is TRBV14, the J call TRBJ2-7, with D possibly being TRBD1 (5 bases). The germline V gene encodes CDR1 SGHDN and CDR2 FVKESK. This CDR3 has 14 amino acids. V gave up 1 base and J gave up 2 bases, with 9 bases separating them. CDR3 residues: CASSQGDRAYEQYF. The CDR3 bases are TGTGCCAGCAGCCAAGGAGACAGAGCCTACGAGCAGTACTTC.

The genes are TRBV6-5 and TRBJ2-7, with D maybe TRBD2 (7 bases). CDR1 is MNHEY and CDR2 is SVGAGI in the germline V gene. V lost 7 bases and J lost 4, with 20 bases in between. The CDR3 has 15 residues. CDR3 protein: CASTSGGSSRYEQYF. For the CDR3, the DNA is TGTGCCAGCACCTCGGGGGGCAGCTCAAGGTACGAGCAGTACTTC.

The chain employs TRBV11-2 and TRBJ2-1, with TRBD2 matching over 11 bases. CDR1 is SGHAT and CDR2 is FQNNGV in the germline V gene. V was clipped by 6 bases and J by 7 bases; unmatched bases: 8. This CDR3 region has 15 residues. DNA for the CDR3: TGTGCCAGCAGTTCGACTAGCGGGAACTGGAATGAGCAGTTCTTC. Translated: CASSSTSGNWNEQFF.

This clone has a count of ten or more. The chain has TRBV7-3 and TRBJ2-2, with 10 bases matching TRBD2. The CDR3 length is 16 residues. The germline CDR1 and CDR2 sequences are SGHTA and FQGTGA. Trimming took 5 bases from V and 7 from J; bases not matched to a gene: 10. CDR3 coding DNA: TGTGCCAGCAGCCTCTCTAGCGGGAGATTTATCGGGGAGCTGTTTTTT. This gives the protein CASSLSSGRFIGELFF.

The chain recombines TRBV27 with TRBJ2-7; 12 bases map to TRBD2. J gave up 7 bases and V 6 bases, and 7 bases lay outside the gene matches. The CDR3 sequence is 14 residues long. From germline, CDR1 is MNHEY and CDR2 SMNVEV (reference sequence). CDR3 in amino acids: CASRLAGGPEEQYF. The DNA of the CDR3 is TGTGCCAGCAGGCTAGCGGGAGGGCCGGAGGAGCAGTACTTC.

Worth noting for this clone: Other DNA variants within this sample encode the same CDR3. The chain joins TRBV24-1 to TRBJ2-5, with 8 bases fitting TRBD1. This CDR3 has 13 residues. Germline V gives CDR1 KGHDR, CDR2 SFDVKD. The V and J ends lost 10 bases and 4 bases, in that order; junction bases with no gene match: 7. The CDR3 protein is CATSTGGIETQYF. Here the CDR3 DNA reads TGTGCCACTTCTACAGGGGGAATAGAGACCCAGTACTTC.

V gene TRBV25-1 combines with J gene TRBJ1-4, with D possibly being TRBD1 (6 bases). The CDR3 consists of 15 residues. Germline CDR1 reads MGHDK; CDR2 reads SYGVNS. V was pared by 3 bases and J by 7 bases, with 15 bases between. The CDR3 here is CASSDRQAKLEKLFF. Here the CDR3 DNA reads TGTGCCAGCAGTGACAGACAGGCCAAGCTTGAAAAACTGTTTTTT.

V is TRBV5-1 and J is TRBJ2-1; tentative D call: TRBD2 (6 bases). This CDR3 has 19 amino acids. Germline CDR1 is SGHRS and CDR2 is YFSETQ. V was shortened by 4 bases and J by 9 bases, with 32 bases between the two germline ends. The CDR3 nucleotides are TGCGCCAGCAGCACCCTAAACAACAACTGGGGGGAACCTATGGGTGAGCAGTTCTTC. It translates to CASSTLNNNWGEPMGEQFF.

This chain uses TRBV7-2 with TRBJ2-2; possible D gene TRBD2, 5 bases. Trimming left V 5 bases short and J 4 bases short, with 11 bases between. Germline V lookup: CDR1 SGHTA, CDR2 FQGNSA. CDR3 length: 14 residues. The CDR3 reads CASSPAGSTGELFF. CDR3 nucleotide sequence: TGTGCCAGCAGCCCCGCGGGTAGCACCGGGGAGCTGTTTTTT.